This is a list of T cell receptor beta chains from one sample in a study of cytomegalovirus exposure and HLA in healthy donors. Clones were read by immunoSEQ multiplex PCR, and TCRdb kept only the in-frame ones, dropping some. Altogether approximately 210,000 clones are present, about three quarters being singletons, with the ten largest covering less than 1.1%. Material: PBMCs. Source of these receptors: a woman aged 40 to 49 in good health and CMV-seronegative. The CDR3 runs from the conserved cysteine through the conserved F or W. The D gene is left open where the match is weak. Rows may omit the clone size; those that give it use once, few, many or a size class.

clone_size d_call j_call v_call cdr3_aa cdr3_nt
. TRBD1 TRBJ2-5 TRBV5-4 CASRVRQGSYETQYF TGTGCCAGCAGGGTCAGACAGGGGTCCTATGAGACCCAGTACTTC
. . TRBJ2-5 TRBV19 CASSSGLERSETQYF TGTGCCAGTAGTTCCGGACTCGAGCGATCGGAGACCCAGTACTTC
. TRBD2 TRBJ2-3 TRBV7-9 CASSRSTSGSMADTQYF TGTGCCAGCAGCCGATCGACTAGCGGGAGTATGGCAGATACGCAGTATTTT
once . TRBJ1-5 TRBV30 CAWSKGGDQPQHF TGTGCCTGGAGTAAAGGGGGGGATCAGCCCCAGCATTTT
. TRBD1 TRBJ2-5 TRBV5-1 CASDRTGWAQETQYF TGCGCCAGCGACAGGACAGGTTGGGCCCAAGAGACCCAGTACTTC
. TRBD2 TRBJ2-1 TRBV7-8 CASSPRGSGRESSYNEQFF TGTGCCAGCAGCCCGCGGGGTAGCGGGAGGGAGAGCTCCTACAATGAGCAGTTCTTC
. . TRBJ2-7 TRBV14 CASSLVWDSHEQYF TGTGCCAGCAGCCTCGTCTGGGACTCCCACGAGCAGTACTTC
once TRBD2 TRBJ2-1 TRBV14 CASSQELAGGPWNEQFF TGTGCCAGCAGCCAAGAACTTGCGGGAGGGCCGTGGAATGAGCAGTTCTTC
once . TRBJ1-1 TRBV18 CASFASQNTEAFF TGTGCCAGCTTCGCCTCACAGAACACTGAAGCTTTCTTT
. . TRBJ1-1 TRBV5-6 CASSPNDRNTEAFF TGTGCCAGCAGCCCTAATGACAGGAACACTGAAGCTTTCTTT
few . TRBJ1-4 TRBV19 CASSIGGVRNEKLFF TGTGCCAGTAGTATTGGGGGGGTACGGAATGAAAAACTGTTTTTT
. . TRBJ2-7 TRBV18 CASSIHLAEGAEQYF TGTGCCAGCTCAATCCACTTAGCGGAGGGGGCCGAGCAGTACTTC
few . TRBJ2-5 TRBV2 CASSPLVGEQYF TGTGCCAGCAGTCCCCTAGTAGGAGAGCAGTACTTC
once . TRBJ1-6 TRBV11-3 CASSLDPSPLHF TGTGCCAGCAGCTTAGACCCGTCACCCCTCCACTTT
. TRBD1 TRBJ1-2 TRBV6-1 CASSAGGVNYGYTF TGTGCCAGCAGCGCAGGGGGCGTAAACTATGGCTACACCTTC
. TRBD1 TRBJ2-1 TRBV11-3 CASSWDREYNEQFF TGTGCCAGCAGTTGGGACAGAGAGTACAATGAGCAGTTCTTC
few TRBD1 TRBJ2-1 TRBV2 CARGTVAYNEQFF TGTGCCAGAGGGACAGTGGCTTACAATGAGCAGTTCTTC
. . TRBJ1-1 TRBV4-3 CASSQDPGNTEAFF TGCGCCAGCAGCCAAGATCCGGGGAACACTGAAGCTTTCTTT
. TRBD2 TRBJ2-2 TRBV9 CASGRLAAITGELFF TGTGCCAGCGGAAGACTAGCGGCTATCACCGGGGAGCTGTTTTTT
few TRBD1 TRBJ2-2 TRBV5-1 CASTAFGRGYTGELFF TGCGCCAGCACCGCTTTCGGCAGGGGGTACACCGGGGAGCTGTTTTTT
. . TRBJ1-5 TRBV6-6 CASSPAGQGNQPQHF TGTGCCAGCAGCCCCGCTGGGCAGGGCAATCAGCCCCAGCATTTT
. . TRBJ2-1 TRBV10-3 CAISEGGRYNEQFF TGTGCCATCTCGGAAGGAGGTCGCTACAATGAGCAGTTCTTC
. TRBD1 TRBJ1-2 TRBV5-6 CASSFPTGGFQRDGYTF TGTGCCAGCAGCTTCCCGACAGGGGGCTTCCAAAGGGATGGCTACACCTTC
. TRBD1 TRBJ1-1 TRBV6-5 CASRGQGAGDTEAFF TGTGCCAGCAGAGGACAGGGGGCCGGGGACACTGAAGCTTTCTTT
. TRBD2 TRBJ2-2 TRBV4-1 CASSRTTSVEGGELFF TGCGCCAGCAGCCGAACGACTAGCGTGGAGGGGGGGGAGCTGTTTTTT
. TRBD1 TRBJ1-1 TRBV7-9 CSSSLGQGNTEAFF TGTTCCAGCAGCTTAGGACAGGGTAACACTGAAGCTTTCTTT
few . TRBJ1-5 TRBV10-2 CASSAAGFAQPQHF TGCGCCAGCAGTGCCGCGGGATTCGCTCAGCCCCAGCATTTT
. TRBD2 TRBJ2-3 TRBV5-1 CASSVPRDYGADTQYF TGCGCCAGCAGCGTCCCCCGGGACTACGGCGCAGATACGCAGTATTTT
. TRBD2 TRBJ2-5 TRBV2 CASRAGTSGRETQYF TGTGCCAGCAGGGCCGGGACTAGCGGGAGAGAGACCCAGTACTTC
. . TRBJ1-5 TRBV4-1 CASSQIWASEQPQHF TGCGCCAGCAGCCAGATTTGGGCATCCGAACAGCCCCAGCATTTT
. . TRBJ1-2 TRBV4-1 CASSQDSHRELGGYTF TGCGCCAGCAGCCAAGATTCGCACAGGGAGTTGGGTGGCTACACCTTC
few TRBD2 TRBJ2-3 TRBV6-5 CASRLAGEGKDTQYF TGTGCCAGCAGACTAGCGGGAGAGGGTAAAGATACGCAGTATTTT
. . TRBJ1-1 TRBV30 CAWSGGGNTEAFF TGTGCCTGGAGTGGGGGGGGGAACACTGAAGCTTTCTTT
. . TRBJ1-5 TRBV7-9 CASSLGNSNQPQHF TGTGCCAGCAGCTTAGGTAATAGCAATCAGCCCCAGCATTTT
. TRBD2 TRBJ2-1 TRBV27 CASSSWLAGYNEQFF TGTGCCAGCAGTTCATGGCTAGCGGGATACAATGAGCAGTTCTTC
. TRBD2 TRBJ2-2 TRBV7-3 CASSPVTSGIPGELFF TGTGCCAGCAGCCCCGTCACTAGCGGGATTCCCGGGGAGCTGTTTTTT
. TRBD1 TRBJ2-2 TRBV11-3 CASSKGQVTGELFF TGTGCCAGCAGCAAGGGACAGGTCACCGGGGAGCTGTTTTTT
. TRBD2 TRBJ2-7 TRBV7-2 CASSLTSGGSYEQYF TGTGCCAGCAGCTTGACTAGCGGGGGGTCGTACGAGCAGTACTTC
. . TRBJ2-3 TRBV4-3 CASSQVSTFGDTQYF TGCGCCAGCAGCCAAGTATCCACCTTCGGGGATACGCAGTATTTT
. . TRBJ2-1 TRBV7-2 CASSDGTGSYNEQFF TGTGCCAGCAGCGACGGGACTGGCTCCTACAATGAGCAGTTCTTC
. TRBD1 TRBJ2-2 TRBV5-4 CASSRDRTTNTGELFF TGTGCCAGCAGCCGGGACAGGACCACGAACACCGGGGAGCTGTTTTTT
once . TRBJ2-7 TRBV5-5 CASSSRQDASSYEQYF TGTGCCAGCAGCTCCAGACAGGACGCTAGCTCCTACGAGCAGTACTTC
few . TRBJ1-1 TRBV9 CASSVAEGSTEAFF TGTGCCAGCAGCGTAGCTGAGGGATCCACTGAAGCTTTCTTT
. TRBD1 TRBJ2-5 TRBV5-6 CASSGTGEKETQYF TGTGCCAGCAGCGGGACAGGGGAGAAAGAGACCCAGTACTTC
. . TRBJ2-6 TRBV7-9 CASRRTDGANVLTF TGTGCCAGCAGGCGGACAGACGGGGCCAACGTCCTGACTTTC
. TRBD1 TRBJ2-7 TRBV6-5 CASSSTGEDYEQYF TGTGCCAGCAGCTCGACAGGGGAAGACTACGAGCAGTACTTC
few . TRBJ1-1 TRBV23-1 CASSQSRGFEAFF TGCGCCAGCAGTCAATCGAGGGGGTTTGAAGCTTTCTTT
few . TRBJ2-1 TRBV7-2 CASSLAPEAGEQFF TGTGCCAGCAGCTTAGCCCCGGAGGCTGGTGAGCAGTTCTTC
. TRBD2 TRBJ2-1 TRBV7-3 CASAVGLAANEQFF TGTGCCAGCGCCGTGGGACTAGCGGCTAATGAGCAGTTCTTC
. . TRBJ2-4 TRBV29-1 CSVGAAKNIQYF TGCAGCGTTGGAGCCGCCAAAAACATTCAGTACTTC
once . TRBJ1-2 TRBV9 CASSDRPTGQTSYTF TGTGCCAGCAGCGACCGCCCGACCGGACAGACGAGCTACACCTTC
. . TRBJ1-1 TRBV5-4 CASSPEPGRDTEAFF TGTGCCAGCAGCCCGGAACCCGGGCGGGACACTGAAGCTTTCTTT
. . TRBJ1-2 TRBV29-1 CSVESRGGIGYTF TGCAGCGTTGAAAGCAGGGGAGGGATTGGCTACACCTTC
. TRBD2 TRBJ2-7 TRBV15 CATSRVFGEGEQYF TGTGCCACCAGCAGAGTGTTTGGGGAGGGCGAGCAGTACTTC
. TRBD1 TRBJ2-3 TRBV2 CASRRDSFTDTQYF TGTGCCAGCAGGAGGGACAGTTTCACAGATACGCAGTATTTT
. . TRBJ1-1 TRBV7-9 CATANEGNTEAFF TGTGCCACCGCGAATGAGGGGAACACTGAAGCTTTCTTT
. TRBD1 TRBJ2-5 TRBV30 CAWVPRGQVQETQYF TGTGCCTGGGTCCCCAGGGGGCAGGTACAAGAGACCCAGTACTTC
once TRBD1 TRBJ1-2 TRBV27 CASSLRDGTGVRGYTF TGTGCCAGCAGTTTACGAGACGGGACAGGGGTTCGAGGCTACACCTTC